These T cell receptor beta chains were read from a single sample in a study of cytomegalovirus exposure and HLA in healthy donors. The protocol was immunoSEQ multiplex PCR, while the TCRdb copy is restricted to in-frame clones and leaves out a portion. The data show 150,000 to 200,000 clones, around four fifths seen once. Sequencing used PBMCs. The origin of the receptors is a woman aged 45-65 years in good health and CMV-seropositive. The CDR3 runs from the conserved cysteine through the conserved F or W. D genes are given only for firm matches. Expanded clones get a size class; other rows say once, few or many, or leave the size out.

length: 16; D: TRBD1; J: TRBJ1-4; V: TRBV19; size: few; DNA: TGTGCCAGTAGTATAGGTAGGACAGGGCGGAGTGAAAAACTGTTTTTT; CDR3: CASSIGRTGRSEKLFF
length: 15; D: TRBD1; J: TRBJ2-7; V: TRBV5-5; size: -; DNA: TGTGCCAGCAGCCTGGGGACAGGGAATTACTACGAGCAGTACTTC; CDR3: CASSLGTGNYYEQYF
length: 12; D: -; J: TRBJ2-1; V: TRBV2; size: once; DNA: TGTGCCAGCAGCCCTTTCTTCAATGAGCAGTTCTTC; CDR3: CASSPFFNEQFF
length: 14; D: -; J: TRBJ1-5; V: TRBV5-8; size: -; DNA: TGTGCCAGCAGCCCCTCAGTATCCAATCAGCCCCAGCATTTT; CDR3: CASSPSVSNQPQHF
length: 15; D: -; J: TRBJ2-5; V: TRBV7-3; size: -; DNA: TGTGCCAGCAGCCCACGACAGGGAGGCCAAGAGACCCAGTACTTC; CDR3: CASSPRQGGQETQYF
length: 17; D: -; J: TRBJ1-6; V: TRBV4-1; size: -; DNA: TGCGCCAGCAGCCAAGATCGAGCGAGCTCCTATAATTCACCCCTCCACTTT; CDR3: CASSQDRASSYNSPLHF
length: 13; D: -; J: TRBJ2-1; V: TRBV7-9; size: -; DNA: TGTGCCAGCAGCTTGCATAGCCGGGATGAGCAGTTCTTC; CDR3: CASSLHSRDEQFF
length: 15; D: TRBD2; J: TRBJ2-1; V: TRBV5-5; size: -; DNA: TGTGCCAGCAGCCCTGTCACTAGCGGGGGAAATGAGCAGTTCTTC; CDR3: CASSPVTSGGNEQFF
length: 14; D: -; J: TRBJ2-2; V: TRBV6-1; size: -; DNA: TGTGCCAGCAGCCCCGGGAGAATCACCGGGGAGCTGTTTTTT; CDR3: CASSPGRITGELFF
length: 14; D: -; J: TRBJ1-5; V: TRBV6-1; size: -; DNA: TGTGCCAGCGCTCGGACAACCTCCAATCAGCCCCAGCATTTT; CDR3: CASARTTSNQPQHF
length: 14; D: -; J: TRBJ2-5; V: TRBV27; size: -; DNA: TGTGCCAGCAGTCCGATATCAAACAGGGCCCCTCAGTACTTC; CDR3: CASSPISNRAPQYF
length: 16; D: TRBD2; J: TRBJ2-5; V: TRBV9; size: -; DNA: TGTGCCAGCAGCGTAGCGTCTAGCGGGGGGGCGGAGACCCAGTACTTC; CDR3: CASSVASSGGAETQYF
length: 15; D: TRBD1; J: TRBJ1-2; V: TRBV6-5; size: few; DNA: TGTGCCAGCAGTTATTCCGGGACAGGGGACTATGGCTACACCTTC; CDR3: CASSYSGTGDYGYTF
length: 15; D: TRBD1; J: TRBJ1-1; V: TRBV5-1; size: -; DNA: TGCGCCAGCAGCCCAGGGACAGTAGGAAGCACTGAAGCTTTCTTT; CDR3: CASSPGTVGSTEAFF
length: 17; D: TRBD2; J: TRBJ2-1; V: TRBV27; size: -; DNA: TGTGCCAGCAGTCCAATAGCGGGGCGCAGCTCCTACAATGAGCAGTTCTTC; CDR3: CASSPIAGRSSYNEQFF
length: 13; D: -; J: TRBJ1-2; V: TRBV19; size: few; DNA: TGTGCCAGTAGGGCAGGGGTGATAGATGGCTACACCTTC; CDR3: CASRAGVIDGYTF